This T cell receptor beta chain was retrieved from a study of blood T cells in healthy people across ages (dated by TCRdb to about 2015). Regarding the research as a whole: In model experiments, template switching captured about one uniquely barcoded TCR beta cDNA molecule for every two T cells. Age-related changes in TCR beta repertoire diversity were measured in the study by deep sequencing normalized with unique cDNA molecular identifiers. Donors were grouped into four age groups: young (average roughly 15 years), middle-aged (around 39), aged (around 62) and long-lived (just over 80). Donors of different ages were randomly distributed across sequencing lanes to avoid experimental bias. Two additional independent replicas of 1 million unique cDNA reads from the same blood draw were analyzed for two donors (one aged 18 to 30 and one aged 80 or older). Study-wide conclusions, independent of this receptor: Because the CMV infection status of the donors was unknown, age-related changes in expanded clonotypes may potentially have been confounded. Since profiling was done on bulk unsorted PBMCs, naive and antigen-experienced compartments could not be conclusively compared. As age increased, observed TCR beta diversity per million T cells dropped in a roughly linear way, and a significant reduction was already evident by age about 40. The long-lived group showed more naive CD4+ T cells, fewer expanded clones and increased TCR diversity than the aged group, suggesting age selection. The percentage of naive T cells measured by flow cytometry correlated strongly with observed TCR beta diversity. Estimates of total diversity from one million sequenced T cells were regarded as lower bounds and underestimates.

This clonotype was seen at least ten times. Its specific antigen is unknown. Base qualities are not provided; no much larger clone lies one nucleotide away. From the germline V gene, CDR1 is SNHLY and CDR2 is FYNNEI. The CDR3 goes from the cysteine to the phenylalanine over 14 residues. The retained sequence is limited to the CDR3, 42 bases, with the frame set at the first base. V loses 6 bases of germline sequence and J loses 9 bases, and the interval between the two ends is 21 bases. Systemically healthy Caucasian individuals from Russia, some 36 in total and aged about 6 to 90 years, were included as donors. Ten milliliters of peripheral blood were drawn from each donor into EDTA-treated Vacutainer tubes. Ficoll-Paque density-gradient centrifugation was used to isolate PBMCs, with at least 6.5 million per sample. Trizol reagent was used to extract total RNA from PBMCs, with at least 6 micrograms per sample. The percentages of naive CD45RAhigh/CD27high T cells were determined by flow cytometry on a PBMC aliquot from every donor.

Libraries were constructed by 5' RACE. Data came from an Illumina HiSeq 2500. A second PCR of roughly 6 to 11 cycles was run with a J-beta primer mix and a sample-barcoded 5' primer. A unique molecular identifier was introduced onto each TCR beta cDNA molecule by a template-switch 5' adaptor carrying 12 random nucleotides. Each sample yielded at least 3 million CDR3-containing paired-end reads. First-strand cDNA was synthesized from all RNA with the Mint cDNA synthesis kit, primed by a TRBC-specific oligonucleotide. Following uracil-DNA glycosylase treatment, a first 18-cycle PCR with universal primers M1SS and BC2_uni_R was performed on all cDNA. In the authors' own workflow: For normalization, 1 million high-quality reads were randomly selected from each sample, with every read carrying a distinct molecular identifier. Reads with shared molecular identifiers were discarded instead of being binned into consensus sequences. MiTCR, with a Q25 quality threshold and the strictest error-elimination algorithm, was used for CDR3 identification, clonotype clustering and error correction. A nonparametric unseen species model with Euler transformation was used to estimate a lower bound on total TCR beta diversity. TCRdb reworked the public reads: Q25 trimming with fastp, MiXCR clone assembly, productive beta chains retained. Each CDR3 protein appears once, grouped with its most common genes and DNA. The V and J calls and clone size are TCRdb's, not the authors'. The sample yields 650,000 to 1,000,000 distinct CDR3 sequences; approximately 35% were counted once. Together, the top ten hold roughly 13% of the sample.

Sequenced input: blood. The receptor comes from a man aged 18 to 29 in good health. The chain uses TRBV2 and TRBJ2-7; a tentative D match to TRBD1 spans 6 bases. The nucleotides are TGTGCCAGCAGGTCGGACAGCGACCCAAGACGGCAGTACTTC. Protein translation: CASRSDSDPRRQYF.